This TCR beta chain was observed in a study of shared clonotypes between healthy human individuals. Generated by immunoSEQ multiplex PCR, the TCRdb table keeps only in-frame clones and is missing some. The sample has approximately 1.5 million clones; 98% are singletons. The V end lost 2 bases, the J end lost 2 bases, and 10 bases lay between the germline ends. CDR3 size: 16 residues. Germline V CDR1 and CDR2: LNHDA, SQIVND (reference sequence). The V and J genes are TRBV19 and TRBJ2-6; no definite D call. The sequenced material came from naive CD4+ T cells sorted from blood. This sample's subset: CD45RA+ positively selected. The sequence was collected from a young man in good health. The CDR3 nucleotides are TGTGCCAGTAGTATAAGGGCAGCTACTGGGGCCAACGTCCTGACTTTC. It translates to CASSIRAATGANVLTF.